The clone carrying this T cell receptor beta chain has a single count. Its target is unknown. The sample belongs to a study of shared clonotypes between healthy human individuals. Study-wide context: Per-donor plates numbered three CD4 naive, three CD4 memory, two CD8 naive and one CD8 memory. Study-wide findings and caveats: Sequencing depth was predicted to influence how clonotypes are shared among donors.

This CDR3 is built from 15 residues. From germline, CDR1 is LNHDA and CDR2 SQIVND (reference sequence). Trimming took off 4 bases at V and 0 bases at J, with 13 bases between the two ends. Assay: immunoSEQ multiplex PCR; the TCRdb copy retains only in-frame clones and omits some. The table lists some 2,100,000 clones, around 95% of them singletons. The receptor was derived from a man aged 18 to 35 in good health. Sequenced input: naive CD4+ T cells sorted from blood. Subset in this sample: CD45RA+ positively selected. This chain uses TRBV19 with TRBJ2-7; D may correspond to TRBD1 or TRBD2 (5 bases each). CDR3 loop: CASSRDGVSSYEQYF. CDR3 nucleotide sequence: TGTGCCAGTAGTAGGGACGGGGTCTCCTCCTACGAGCAGTACTTC.